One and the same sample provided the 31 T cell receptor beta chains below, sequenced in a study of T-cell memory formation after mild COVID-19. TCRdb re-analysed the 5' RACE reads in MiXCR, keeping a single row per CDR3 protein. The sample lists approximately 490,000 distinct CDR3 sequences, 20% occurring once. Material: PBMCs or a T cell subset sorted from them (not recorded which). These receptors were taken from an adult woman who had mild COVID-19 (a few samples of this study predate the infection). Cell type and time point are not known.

The CDR3, as DNA: TGTGCCAGCAGTAACCGGGACAGGGGGCCAGAGACCCAGTACTTC. Translating it yields CASSNRDRGPETQYF. The chain has TRBV12-3 or TRBV12-4 and TRBJ2-5; 12 bases fit TRBD1. Germline trimming cut 5 bases from V and 4 bases from J; bases unmatched to any gene: 5. CDR3 size: 15 residues.

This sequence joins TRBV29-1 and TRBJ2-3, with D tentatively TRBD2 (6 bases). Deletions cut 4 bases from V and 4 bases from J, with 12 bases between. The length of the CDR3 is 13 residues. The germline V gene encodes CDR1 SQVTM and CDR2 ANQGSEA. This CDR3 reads CSVGSGSADTQYF. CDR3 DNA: TGCAGCGTTGGTAGCGGATCGGCAGATACGCAGTATTTT.

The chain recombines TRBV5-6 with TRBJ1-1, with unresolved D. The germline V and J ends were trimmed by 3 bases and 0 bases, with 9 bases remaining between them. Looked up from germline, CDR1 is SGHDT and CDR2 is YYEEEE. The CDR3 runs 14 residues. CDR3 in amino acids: CASSWTDMNTEAFF. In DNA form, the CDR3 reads TGTGCCAGCAGCTGGACTGACATGAACACTGAAGCTTTCTTT.

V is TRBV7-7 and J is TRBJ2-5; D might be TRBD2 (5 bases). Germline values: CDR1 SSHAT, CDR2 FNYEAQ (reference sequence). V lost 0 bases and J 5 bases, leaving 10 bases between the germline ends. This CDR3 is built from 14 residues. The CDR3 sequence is CASSLAGELETQYF. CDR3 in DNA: TGTGCCAGCAGCTTAGCTGGGGAGCTGGAGACCCAGTACTTC.

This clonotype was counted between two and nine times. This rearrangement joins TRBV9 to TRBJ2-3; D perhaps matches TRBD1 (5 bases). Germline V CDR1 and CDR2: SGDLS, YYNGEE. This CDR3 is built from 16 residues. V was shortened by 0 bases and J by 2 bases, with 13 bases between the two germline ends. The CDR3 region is CASSVGTRADTDTQYF. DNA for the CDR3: TGTGCCAGCAGCGTAGGCACCAGGGCAGACACAGATACGCAGTATTTT.

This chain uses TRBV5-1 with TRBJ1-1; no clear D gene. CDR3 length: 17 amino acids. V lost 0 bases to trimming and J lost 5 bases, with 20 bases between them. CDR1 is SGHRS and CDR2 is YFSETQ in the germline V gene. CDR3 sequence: CASSLEVSGSLGTEAFF. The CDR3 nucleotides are TGCGCCAGCAGCTTGGAAGTATCCGGGTCGCTGGGGACTGAAGCTTTCTTT.

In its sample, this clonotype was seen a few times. CDR3 protein: CASSFDTFEMQYF. As DNA, the CDR3 is TGCGCCAGCAGCTTCGACACCTTCGAGATGCAGTATTTT. The V gene is TRBV5-1, the J gene TRBJ2-3, with no clear D. Trimming removed 2 bases from V and 11 bases from J, with 15 bases in between. Germline lookup yields CDR1 SGHRS and CDR2 YFSETQ. The CDR3 is 13 residues long.

CDR3: CASSNYATGDTNTEAFF. The CDR3 DNA reads TGTGCCAGCAGTAATTACGCGACAGGGGATACGAACACTGAAGCTTTCTTT. V is TRBV7-8 and J is TRBJ1-1; 8 nucleotides align to TRBD1. With V trimmed by 6 bases and J by 1 base, 13 bases remained unmatched. CDR3 length: 17 residues. CDR1 is SGHVS, CDR2 FQNEAQ, per germline.

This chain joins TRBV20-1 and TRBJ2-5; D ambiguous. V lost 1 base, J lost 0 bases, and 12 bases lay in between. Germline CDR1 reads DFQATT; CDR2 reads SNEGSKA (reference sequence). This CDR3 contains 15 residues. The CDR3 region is CSARANSWYQETQYF. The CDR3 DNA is TGCAGTGCTAGAGCTAACAGCTGGTACCAAGAGACCCAGTACTTC.

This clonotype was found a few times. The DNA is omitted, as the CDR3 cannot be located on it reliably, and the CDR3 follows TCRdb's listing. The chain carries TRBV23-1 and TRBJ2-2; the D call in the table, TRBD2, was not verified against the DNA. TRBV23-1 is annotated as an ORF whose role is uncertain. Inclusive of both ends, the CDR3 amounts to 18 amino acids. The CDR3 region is CASASGTSGRETPGSCFF.

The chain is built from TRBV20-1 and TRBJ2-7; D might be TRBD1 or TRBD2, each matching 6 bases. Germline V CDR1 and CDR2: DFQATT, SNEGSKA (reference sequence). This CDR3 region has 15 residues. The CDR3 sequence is CFGRGGISSSYEQYF. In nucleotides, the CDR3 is TGCTTTGGCAGGGGAGGTATCTCGAGCTCCTACGAGCAGTACTTC.

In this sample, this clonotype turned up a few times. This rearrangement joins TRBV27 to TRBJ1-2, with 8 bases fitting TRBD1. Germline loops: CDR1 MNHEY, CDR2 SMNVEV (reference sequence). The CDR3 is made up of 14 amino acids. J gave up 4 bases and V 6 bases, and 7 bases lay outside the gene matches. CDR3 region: CASRPQGVGYGYTF. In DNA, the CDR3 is TGTGCCAGCAGGCCACAGGGGGTGGGCTATGGCTACACCTTC.

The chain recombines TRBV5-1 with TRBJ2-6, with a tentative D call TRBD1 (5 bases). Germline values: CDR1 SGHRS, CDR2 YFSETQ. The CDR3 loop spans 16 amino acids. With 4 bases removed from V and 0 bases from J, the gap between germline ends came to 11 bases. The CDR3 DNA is TGCGCCAGCAGCCTATCGACAGTCTCTGGGGCCAACGTCCTGACTTTC. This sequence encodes CASSLSTVSGANVLTF.

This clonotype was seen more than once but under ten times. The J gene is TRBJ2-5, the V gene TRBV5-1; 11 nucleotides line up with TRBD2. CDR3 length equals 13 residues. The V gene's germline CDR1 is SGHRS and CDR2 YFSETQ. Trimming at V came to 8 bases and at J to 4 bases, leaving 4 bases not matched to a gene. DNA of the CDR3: TGCGCCAGTAGCGGGAGGGCTGCAGAGACCCAGTACTTC. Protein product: CASSGRAAETQYF.

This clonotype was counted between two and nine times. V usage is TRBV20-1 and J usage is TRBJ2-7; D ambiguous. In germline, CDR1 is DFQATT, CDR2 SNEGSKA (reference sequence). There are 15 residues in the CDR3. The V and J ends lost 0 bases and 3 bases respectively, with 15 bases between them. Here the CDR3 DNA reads TGCAGTGCTAGAGATCGGGCTAGTCGAAACTACGAGCAGTACTTC. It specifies CSARDRASRNYEQYF.

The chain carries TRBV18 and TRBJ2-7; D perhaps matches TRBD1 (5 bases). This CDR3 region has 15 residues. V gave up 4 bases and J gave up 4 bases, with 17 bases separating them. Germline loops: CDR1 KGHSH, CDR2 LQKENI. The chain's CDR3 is CASSQGVTVRYEQYF. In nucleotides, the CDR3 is TGTGCCAGCTCACAAGGGGTAACAGTTAGATACGAGCAGTACTTC.

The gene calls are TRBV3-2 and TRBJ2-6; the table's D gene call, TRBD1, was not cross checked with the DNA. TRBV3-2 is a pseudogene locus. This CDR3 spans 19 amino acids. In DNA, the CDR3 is TGTGCCAGCAGCACGGCGAGATTTGTCAGGGGTGGAGGGGCCAACGTCCTGACTTTC. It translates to CASSTARFVRGGGANVLTF.

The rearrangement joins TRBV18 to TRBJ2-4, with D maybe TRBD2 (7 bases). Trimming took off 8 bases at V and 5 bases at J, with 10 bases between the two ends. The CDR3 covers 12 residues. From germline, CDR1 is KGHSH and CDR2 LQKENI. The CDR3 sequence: CASRGAENIQYF. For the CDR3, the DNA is TGTGCCAGCCGGGGGGCGGAAAACATTCAGTACTTC.

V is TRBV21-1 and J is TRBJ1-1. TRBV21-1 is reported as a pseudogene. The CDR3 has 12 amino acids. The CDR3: CASTSTPEGAFF. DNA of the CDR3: TGTGCCAGCACGTCGACACCCGAAGGGGCTTTCTTT.

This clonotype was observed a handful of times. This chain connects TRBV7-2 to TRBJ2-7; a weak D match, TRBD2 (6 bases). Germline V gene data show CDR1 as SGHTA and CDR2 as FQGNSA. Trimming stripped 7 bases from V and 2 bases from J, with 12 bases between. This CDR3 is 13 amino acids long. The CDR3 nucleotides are TGTGCCAGCAACCTCGGGGGTCCCTACGAGCAGTACTTC. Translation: CASNLGGPYEQYF.

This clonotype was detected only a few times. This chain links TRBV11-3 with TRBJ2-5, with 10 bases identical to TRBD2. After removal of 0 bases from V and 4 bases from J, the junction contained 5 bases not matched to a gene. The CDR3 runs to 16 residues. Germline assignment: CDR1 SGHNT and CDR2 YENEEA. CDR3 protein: CASSLDPSGGRETQYF. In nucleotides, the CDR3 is TGTGCCAGCAGCTTAGATCCTAGCGGGGGTCGAGAGACCCAGTACTTC.

CDR3 region: CASSNQVYSPEQFF. Here the CDR3 DNA reads TGTGCCAGCAGTAATCAGGTGTACTCTCCCGAGCAGTTCTTC. This rearrangement joins TRBV6-2 or TRBV6-3 to TRBJ2-1; D uncertain. The V and J ends lost 5 bases and 10 bases respectively, with 18 bases between them. The CDR3 consists of 14 residues. Germline V gene data show CDR1 as MNHEY and CDR2 as SVGEGT.

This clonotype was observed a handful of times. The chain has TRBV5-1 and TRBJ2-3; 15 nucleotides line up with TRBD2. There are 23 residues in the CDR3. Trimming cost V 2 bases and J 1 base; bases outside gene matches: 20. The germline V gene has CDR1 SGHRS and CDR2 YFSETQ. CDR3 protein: CASSFLPVRTSGRAVSGTDTQYF. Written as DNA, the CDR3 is TGCGCCAGCAGCTTCCTACCCGTACGGACTAGCGGGAGGGCCGTTTCTGGCACAGATACGCAGTATTTT.

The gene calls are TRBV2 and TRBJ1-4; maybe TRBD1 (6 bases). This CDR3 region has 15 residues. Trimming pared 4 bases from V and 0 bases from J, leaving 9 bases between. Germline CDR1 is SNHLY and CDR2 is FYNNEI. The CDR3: CASSGGGPTNEKLFF. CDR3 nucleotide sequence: TGTGCCAGCAGTGGCGGGGGCCCAACTAATGAAAAACTGTTTTTT.

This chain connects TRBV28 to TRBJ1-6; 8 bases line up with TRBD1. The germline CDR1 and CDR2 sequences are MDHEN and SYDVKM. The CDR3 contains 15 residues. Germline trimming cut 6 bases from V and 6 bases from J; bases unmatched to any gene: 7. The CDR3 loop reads CASRRTGRGNSPLHF. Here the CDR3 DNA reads TGTGCCAGCAGGAGGACAGGGCGGGGTAATTCACCCCTCCACTTT.

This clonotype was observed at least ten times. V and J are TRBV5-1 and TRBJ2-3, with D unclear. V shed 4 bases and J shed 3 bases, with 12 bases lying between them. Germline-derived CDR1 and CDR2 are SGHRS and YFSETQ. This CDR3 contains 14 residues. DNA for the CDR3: TGCGCCAGCAGCCCGGATCAAACGACAGATACGCAGTATTTT. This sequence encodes CASSPDQTTDTQYF.

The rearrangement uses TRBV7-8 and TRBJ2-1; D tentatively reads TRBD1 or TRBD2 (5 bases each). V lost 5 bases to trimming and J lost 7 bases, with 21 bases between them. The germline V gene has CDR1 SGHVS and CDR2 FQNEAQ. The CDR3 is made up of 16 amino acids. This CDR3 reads CASSQLNRDPKNEQFF. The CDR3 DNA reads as TGTGCCAGCAGCCAACTCAACCGGGACCCCAAAAATGAGCAGTTCTTC.

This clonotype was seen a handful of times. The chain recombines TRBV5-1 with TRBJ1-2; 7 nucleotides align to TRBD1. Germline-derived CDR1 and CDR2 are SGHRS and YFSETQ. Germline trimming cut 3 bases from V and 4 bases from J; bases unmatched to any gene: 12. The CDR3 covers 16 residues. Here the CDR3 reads CASSYNTGERVYGYTF. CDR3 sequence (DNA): TGCGCCAGCAGCTACAACACAGGGGAGAGGGTCTATGGCTACACCTTC.

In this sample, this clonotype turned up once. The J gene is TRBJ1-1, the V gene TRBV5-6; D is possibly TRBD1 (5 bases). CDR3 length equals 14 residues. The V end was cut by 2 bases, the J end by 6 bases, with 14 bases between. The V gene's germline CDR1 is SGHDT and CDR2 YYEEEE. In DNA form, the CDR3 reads TGTGCCAGCAGCTTCGGGACGGACTTCGCTGAAGCTTTCTTT. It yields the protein CASSFGTDFAEAFF.

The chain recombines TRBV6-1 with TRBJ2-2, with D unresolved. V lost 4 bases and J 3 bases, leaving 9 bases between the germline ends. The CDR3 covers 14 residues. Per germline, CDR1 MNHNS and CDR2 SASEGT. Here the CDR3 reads CASSVGSDTGELFF. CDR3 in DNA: TGTGCCAGCAGTGTCGGCAGCGACACCGGGGAGCTGTTTTTT.

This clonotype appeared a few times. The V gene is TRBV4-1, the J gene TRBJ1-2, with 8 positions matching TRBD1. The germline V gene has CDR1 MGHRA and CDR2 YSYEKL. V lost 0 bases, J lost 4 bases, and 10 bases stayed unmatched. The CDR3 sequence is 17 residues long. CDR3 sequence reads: CASSQEPRTGWGYGYTF. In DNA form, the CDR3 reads TGCGCCAGCAGCCAAGAGCCCCGGACAGGGTGGGGCTATGGCTACACCTTC.